What follows describes a single T cell receptor (beta chain). Its cognate antigen is unknown. This record belongs to a study of fetal regulatory T cell absence and autoimmunity. Whole-study context: Without clinical diabetes, IPEX patients showed exocrine pancreas autoimmunity.

The survey-level immunoSEQ assay was used. Here immunoSEQ multiplex PCR was the method, and the copy in TCRdb shows in-frame clones only, minus some. The table includes 95,000 to 100,000 clones, 72% detected once. Study-level results: Cord blood and pancreas showed broadly similar TRB gene family usage. Compared with cord blood, pancreas showed oligoclonal TCR enrichment, some clones over 95-fold.

The CDR3 contains 16 residues. The V end was cut by 0 bases, the J end by 0 bases, with 12 bases between. The germline V gene has CDR1 SGHDT and CDR2 YYEEEE. The material sequenced was pancreas tissue. This receptor was taken from a male donor with IPEX syndrome. The chain has TRBV5-6 and TRBJ1-2; possible D gene TRBD1, 5 bases. CDR3 sequence (DNA): TGTGCCAGCAGCTTGGATGGGACGGAAGCTAACTATGGCTACACCTTC. It translates to CASSLDGTEANYGYTF.